This TCR beta chain came from a study of CD8 T cells in Susac syndrome. Study-level points and caveats: The CD4+ T cell repertoires in Susac syndrome were not clonally expanded.

On this clonotype: Its antigen is undetermined.

With random hexamers, 0.5 to 1 ug RNA was reverse transcribed. TCRdb ran MiXCR on the immunoSEQ multiplex PCR reads and lists one entry per CDR3 protein. The sample lists 170,000 or so distinct CDR3 sequences, around 94% occurring once. CD8+ and CD4+ T cells were negatively isolated; TEMRA cells were FACS-enriched. V gave up 0 bases and J gave up 0 bases, with 6 bases separating them. This CDR3 is built from 16 residues. Per the germline V gene, CDR1 is LGHNA and CDR2 is YNFKEQ. The clonotype comes from a human donor with Susac syndrome. V and J are TRBV4-2 and TRBJ2-6; D unresolved. Sequencing was done on a sample of CD4+ T cells from PBMCs. Written as DNA, the CDR3 is TGTGCCAGCAGCCAAGACCTCCGCTCTGGGGCCAACGTCCTGACTTTC. Residues: CASSQDLRSGANVLTF.